This record looks at one T cell receptor (beta chain) sequence and its context. Its antigen is undetermined. This entry comes from a study of PD-1 blockade in classical Hodgkin lymphoma. The sample's time point: cycle 4 day 1 (C4D1), after 5 to 7 weeks of nivolumab. No patient escaped relapse after autologous stem cell transplantation, and brentuximab vedotin exposure varied. Out of thawed PBMCs, magnetic negative selection purified CD4+ T cells. Overall study results and limits: By C4D1, CD4+ diversity increased significantly, especially in complete responders. Repertoire differences have undefined causes, possibly disease activity or prior therapy. Reported findings placed baseline TCR diversity lower in newly diagnosed patients (compared with healthy donors).

Germline CDR1 reads MNHNS; CDR2 reads SASEGT. The CDR3 loop spans 13 amino acids. V was pared by 5 bases and J by 4 bases, with 9 bases between. Sequencing was performed with immunoSEQ multiplex PCR; in TCRdb, only in-frame clones are kept and a portion is missing. The table lists tens of thousands of clones, 65% to 90% of them singletons, with around 3% in the top ten. Sequences were derived from CD4+ T cells from blood, sampled before the fourth cycle of nivolumab. This TCR came from a human donor with classical Hodgkin lymphoma. The chain has TRBV6-1 and TRBJ1-5; the D gene is possibly TRBD1 (5 bases). This CDR3 reads CASSRQGNQPQHF. The CDR3 coding sequence is TGTGCCAGCAGTAGGCAGGGTAATCAGCCCCAGCATTTT.